This T cell receptor beta chain was observed in a study of blood T cell repertoires in COVID-19. At the level of the study: Samples came from the United States, Italy and Spain, spanning acute and convalescent COVID-19. The cDNA or gDNA used as material had been derived from T cells, B-cell-depleted T cells, or PBMCs.

The CDR3 has 16 amino acids. The germline V gene encodes CDR1 LNHDA and CDR2 SQIVND (reference sequence). Trimming took 3 bases from V and 0 from J, leaving 11 bases between them. This clone was seen only once. The data were produced by immunoSEQ multiplex PCR, yet TCRdb's version contains in-frame clones alone and is incomplete. The sample includes 100,000 to 150,000 clones, 85% of them seen just once. The gene calls are TRBV19 and TRBJ1-4; D not certain. The sequence was collected from a woman of 80 years or more with acute or convalescent COVID-19. The source material was peripheral blood. The CDR3 region has the DNA TGTGCCAGTAGTATTGTAGTCTACGCAACTAATGAAAAACTGTTTTTT. This translates into CASSIVVYATNEKLFF.